Included here is one TCR beta chain sequence, with context. This entry is derived from a study of blood T cell repertoires in COVID-19. Overall study: T cells, B-cell-depleted T cells, or PBMCs provided the cDNA or gDNA that served as material.

How the authors handled the data: Amplification from reference gene primers served as the basis for estimated nucleated cell counts. Data came from immunoSEQ multiplex PCR; TCRdb stores just in-frame clones and leaves some out. The DNA was the basis for D and trimming; V, J and clone size are from that table. This table has 100,000 to 150,000 clones, roughly 84% appearing once. V lost 2 bases and J lost 2, with 6 bases in between. Germline CDR1 MNHEY, CDR2 SVGAGI. This CDR3 region has 13 residues. The origin of this receptor is a woman of 80 years or more with acute or convalescent COVID-19. The J gene is TRBJ2-5, the V gene TRBV6-5; no reliable D call. Material for sequencing was peripheral blood. The CDR3 protein is CASSYLGQETQYF. The CDR3 DNA reads as TGTGCCAGCAGTTACCTCGGGCAAGAGACCCAGTACTTC.